The present T cell receptor (beta chain) was sequenced within a study of blood T cells in healthy people across ages. About the study: Template switching picked up about one barcoded beta molecule for each two T cells. The study's findings and limits: Estimates of total diversity, which came from one million sequenced T cells, were considered to be underestimates. Diversity of TCR beta per million T cells declined in a roughly linear way with age.

As for this clonotype: Its specificity is unknown.

Using a J-beta primer mix together with a sample-barcoded 5' primer, a second PCR was run for roughly 6 to 12 cycles. The template-switch adaptor, which had 12 random nucleotides, put a tag on each cDNA molecule. Each CDR3 protein gets one entry after TCRdb re-called the 5' RACE reads with MiXCR. The data contain about 1.4 million distinct CDR3 sequences, almost 60% of them singletons. CDR3 length: 14 amino acids. The V and J ends lost 2 bases and 4 bases respectively, with 9 bases between them. CDR1 is SGHVS, CDR2 FQNEAQ, per germline. This receptor was identified in a young man in good health. Material: blood. The chain combines TRBV7-8 with TRBJ1-5; D gene uncertain. The DNA of the CDR3 is TGTGCCAGCAGCTTACATGGAGAAAATCAGCCCCAGCATTTT. This gives the protein CASSLHGENQPQHF.